The rows below give T cell receptor beta chains drawn from one sample of a study of T-cell memory formation after mild COVID-19. Each CDR3 protein is one row after TCRdb ran MiXCR on the 5' RACE reads. The table lists almost 250,000 distinct CDR3 sequences, roughly 15% of them singletons, with 2.1% in the top ten. Source material: PBMCs or a T cell subset sorted from them (not recorded which). The receptors were gathered from an adult woman who had mild COVID-19 (a few samples of this study predate the infection). Cell type and time point are not known. CDR3s include the opening cysteine and the closing phenylalanine or tryptophan. The D gene is left open where the match is weak. Clone size is shown for a subset of rows, as once, few, many or a class of expanded clone.

-,TRBV7-3,-,13,TRBJ2-5,CASSQLSQETQYF,TGTGCCAGCAGCCAACTCTCCCAAGAGACCCAGTACTTC
-,TRBV20-1,-,15,TRBJ1-1,CSARRDGPGNTEAFF,TGCAGTGCTAGGAGGGACGGCCCAGGGAACACTGAAGCTTTCTTT
-,TRBV5-1,few,15,TRBJ1-5,CASSLDGAGALTQHF,TGCGCCAGCAGCTTGGATGGCGCCGGGGCCCTCACCCAGCATTTT
-,TRBV5-6,-,20,TRBJ2-6,CASSRETQGISFSGANVLTF,TGTGCCAGCAGCCGCGAGACGCAGGGGATTTCGTTCTCTGGGGCCAACGTCCTGACTTTC
TRBD1,TRBV30,many,16,TRBJ2-7,CAWSLTGDRVRGEQYF,TGTGCCTGGAGCCTCACAGGGGACAGGGTAAGGGGCGAGCAGTACTTC
-,TRBV30,few,14,TRBJ2-1,CAWNRDTLYNEQFF,TGTGCCTGGAATCGGGACACCCTGTACAATGAGCAGTTCTTC
TRBD1,TRBV4-3,-,16,TRBJ2-5,CASSHGMGTGQETQYF,TGCGCCAGCAGCCATGGCATGGGGACAGGACAAGAGACCCAGTACTTC
TRBD1,TRBV3-1,-,15,TRBJ1-2,CASSQPGQGPYGYTF,TGTGCCAGCAGCCAACCGGGACAGGGTCCCTATGGCTACACCTTC
-,TRBV5-6,-,15,TRBJ2-1,CASESSGEIMDEQFF,TGTGCCTCAGAGAGTTCAGGGGAGATTATGGATGAGCAGTTCTTC
TRBD1,TRBV20-1,-,14,TRBJ1-1,CSAHRTGANTEAFF,TGCAGTGCCCATCGGACAGGAGCGAACACTGAAGCTTTCTTT
-,TRBV18,-,14,TRBJ1-1,CASSPPRGNTEAFF,TGTGCCAGCTCACCACCTAGGGGTAACACTGAAGCTTTCTTT
-,TRBV29-1,-,12,TRBJ1-1,CSVVGLDTEAFF,TGCAGCGTTGTCGGACTGGACACTGAAGCTTTCTTT
TRBD1,TRBV6-1,few,16,TRBJ2-3,CASSEGAARAADTQYF,TGTGCCAGCAGCGAGGGGGCGGCCAGGGCGGCAGATACGCAGTATTTT
-,TRBV4-1,-,16,TRBJ2-7,CASSQEADAGGYEQYF,TGCGCCAGCAGCCAAGAGGCGGACGCTGGCGGGTACGAGCAGTACTTC
TRBD1,TRBV12-3/TRBV12-4,few,20,TRBJ1-5,CASSLAPGGRFLSSNQPQHF,TGTGCCAGCAGTTTAGCCCCAGGGGGACGATTTCTCTCCAGCAATCAGCCCCAGCATTTT
TRBD2,TRBV12-3/TRBV12-4,few,17,TRBJ2-1,CASSRYSGSGSYNEQFF,TGTGCCAGCAGTCGGTATAGCGGGAGTGGGTCCTACAATGAGCAGTTCTTC
-,TRBV5-1,few,13,TRBJ1-2,CASSLDWERGYTF,TGCGCCAGCAGCCTGGACTGGGAGCGTGGCTACACCTTC
TRBD2,TRBV6-2/TRBV6-3,-,13,TRBJ2-3,CASRPSSGDTQYF,TGTGCCAGCCGACCCTCTAGCGGGGATACGCAGTATTTT
-,TRBV10-3,-,14,TRBJ2-1,CAISENVGYNEQFF,TGTGCCATCAGTGAGAATGTGGGATACAATGAGCAGTTCTTC
-,TRBV15,-,15,TRBJ2-5,CATSRDSSRGETQYF,TGTGCCACCAGCAGAGATTCTAGTCGGGGGGAGACCCAGTACTTC
-,TRBV20-1,-,15,TRBJ1-2,CSARDMTGGEYGYTF,TGCAGTGCTAGAGATATGACGGGCGGAGAGTATGGCTACACCTTC
TRBD2,TRBV20-1,few,14,TRBJ2-5,CSARGGTRGETQYF,TGCAGTGCTAGGGGAGGGACTAGGGGAGAGACCCAGTACTTC
TRBD1,TRBV7-6,-,11,TRBJ2-1,CAIDRGNEQFF,TGTGCCATAGACAGGGGGAATGAGCAGTTCTTC
TRBD1,TRBV20-1,few,16,TRBJ1-1,CSASTPGQGSNTEAFF,TGCAGTGCTAGTACTCCGGGACAGGGGTCGAACACTGAAGCTTTCTTT
-,TRBV29-1,few,13,TRBJ2-2,CSVGQRNTGELFF,TGCAGCGTTGGACAGAGGAACACCGGGGAGCTGTTTTTT
-,TRBV15,few,18,TRBJ1-4,CATSRGGALPQGREKLFF,TGTGCCACCAGCAGAGGGGGGGCCCTCCCCCAGGGGCGAGAAAAACTGTTTTTT
TRBD1,TRBV20-1,-,15,TRBJ1-2,CRCRRTGGSNYGYTF,TGCAGATGTAGAAGAACAGGGGGCTCTAACTATGGCTACACCTTC
TRBD2,TRBV7-6,-,19,TRBJ2-7,CASSLGWGSSAGASYEQYF,TGTGCCAGCAGCTTAGGGTGGGGATCGAGCGCGGGAGCCTCCTACGAGCAGTACTTC
-,TRBV6-5,few,15,TRBJ1-3,CASSYSSGSGNTIYF,TGTGCCAGCAGTTACTCGTCAGGGTCCGGAAACACCATATATTTT
-,TRBV4-2,-,13,TRBJ2-5,CASSKTREETQYF,TGTGCCAGCAGCAAGACTAGGGAAGAGACCCAGTACTTC
-,TRBV6-5,-,16,TRBJ1-1,CASSYEYVWGSAEAFF,TGTGCCAGCAGTTACGAGTATGTGTGGGGTTCTGCTGAAGCTTTCTTT
TRBD2,TRBV7-9,many,15,TRBJ2-1,CASSQGTSGNNEQFF,TGTGCCAGCAGTCAGGGGACTAGCGGCAACAATGAGCAGTTCTTC
-,TRBV5-1,many,14,TRBJ1-1,CASSSGRMNTEAFF,TGCGCCAGCAGCTCGGGACGGATGAACACTGAAGCTTTCTTT
TRBD2,TRBV20-1,-,15,TRBJ2-5,CSASGTSVDQETQYF,TGCAGTGCTAGCGGGACTAGCGTGGACCAAGAGACCCAGTACTTC
-,TRBV12-3/TRBV12-4,-,11,TRBJ1-2,CAMASSRGYTF,TGTGCCATGGCCAGCTCAAGAGGCTACACCTTC
-,TRBV11-2,-,15,TRBJ2-5,CASSLEASGIGTQYF,TGTGCCAGCAGCTTAGAGGCGTCAGGGATCGGGACCCAGTACTTC
-,TRBV7-3,many,15,TRBJ1-2,CASSPGPGTIGGYTF,TGTGCCAGCAGCCCCGGACCTGGGACGATCGGTGGCTACACCTTC
TRBD1,TRBV27,few,15,TRBJ1-5,CASSRTGVDNQPQHF,TGTGCCAGCAGCCGGACAGGAGTTGACAATCAGCCCCAGCATTTT
TRBD1,TRBV27,-,16,TRBJ2-7,CASRPRTGLMLYEQYF,TGTGCCAGCAGACCTCGGACAGGGTTGATGCTTTACGAGCAGTACTTC
-,TRBV7-9,few,12,TRBJ1-1,CASSLSQREAFF,TGTGCCAGCAGCTTATCCCAACGGGAGGCTTTCTTT
-,TRBV12-3/TRBV12-4,-,16,TRBJ2-6,CASSFSLGSGANVLTF,TGTGCCAGCAGTTTCTCTCTGGGCTCTGGGGCCAACGTCCTGACTTTC
-,TRBV6-2/TRBV6-3,many,16,TRBJ1-2,CASSPRRTFEIYGYTF,TGTGCCAGCAGTCCACGAAGGACCTTTGAAATCTATGGCTACACCTTC
TRBD1,TRBV9,-,18,TRBJ1-3,CASSVARDRGLLGNTIYF,TGTGCCAGCAGCGTAGCCCGGGACAGGGGGCTCCTCGGAAACACCATATATTTT
TRBD1,TRBV5-5,few,16,TRBJ2-2,CASRNRGLGNTGELFF,TGTGCCAGCAGGAACAGGGGGCTAGGGAACACCGGGGAGCTGTTTTTT
TRBD1,TRBV30,-,13,TRBJ1-1,CAWRGQGVTEAFF,TGTGCCTGGAGGGGGCAGGGGGTCACTGAAGCTTTCTTT
-,TRBV3-1,-,12,TRBJ2-7,CASSQPFSEQYF,TGTGCCAGCAGCCAACCGTTCAGCGAGCAGTACTTC
TRBD2,TRBV24-1,-,15,TRBJ2-7,CATSDGLASGGEQYF,TGTGCCACCAGTGACGGACTAGCGTCGGGGGGCGAGCAGTACTTC
TRBD1,TRBV11-2,few,18,TRBJ1-1,CASSLGGQGARRNTEAFF,TGTGCCAGCAGCTTAGGGGGACAGGGGGCGAGAAGGAACACTGAAGCTTTCTTT
TRBD2,TRBV7-9,-,15,TRBJ2-3,CASSLGSGGANTQYF,TGTGCCAGCAGCTTAGGTAGCGGGGGGGCCAATACGCAGTATTTT
-,TRBV6-1,-,15,TRBJ1-5,CASGSGTHINQPQHF,TGTGCCAGCGGATCCGGGACGCATATCAATCAGCCCCAGCATTTT